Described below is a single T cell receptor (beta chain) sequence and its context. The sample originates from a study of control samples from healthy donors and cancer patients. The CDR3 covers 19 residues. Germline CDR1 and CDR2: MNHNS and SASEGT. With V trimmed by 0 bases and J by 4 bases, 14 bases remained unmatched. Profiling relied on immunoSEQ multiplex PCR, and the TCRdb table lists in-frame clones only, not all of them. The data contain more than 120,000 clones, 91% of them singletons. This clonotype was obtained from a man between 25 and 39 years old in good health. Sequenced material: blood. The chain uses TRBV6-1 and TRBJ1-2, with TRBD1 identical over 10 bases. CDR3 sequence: CASSEARGTGAQRTYGYTF. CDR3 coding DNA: TGTGCCAGCAGTGAAGCTAGGGGGACAGGGGCCCAAAGGACCTATGGCTACACCTTC.